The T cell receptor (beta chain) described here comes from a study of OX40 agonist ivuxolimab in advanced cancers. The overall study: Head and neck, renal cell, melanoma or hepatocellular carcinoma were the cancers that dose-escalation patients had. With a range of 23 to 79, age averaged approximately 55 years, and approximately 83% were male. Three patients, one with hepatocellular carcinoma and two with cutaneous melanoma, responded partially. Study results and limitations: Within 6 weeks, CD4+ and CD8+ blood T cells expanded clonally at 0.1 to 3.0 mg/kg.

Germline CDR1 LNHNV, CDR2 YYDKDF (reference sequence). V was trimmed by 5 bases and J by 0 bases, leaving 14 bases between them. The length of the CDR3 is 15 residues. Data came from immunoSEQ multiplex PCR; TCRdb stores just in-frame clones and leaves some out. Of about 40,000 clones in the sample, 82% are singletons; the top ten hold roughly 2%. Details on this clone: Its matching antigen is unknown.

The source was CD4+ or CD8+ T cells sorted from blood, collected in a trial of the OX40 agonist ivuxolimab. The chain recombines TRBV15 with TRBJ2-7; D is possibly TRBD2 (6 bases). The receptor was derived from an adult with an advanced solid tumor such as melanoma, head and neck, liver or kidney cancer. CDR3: CATSVGRESSYEQYF. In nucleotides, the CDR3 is TGTGCCACCAGCGTAGGACGGGAGAGCTCCTACGAGCAGTACTTC.